Below, one T cell receptor beta chain is given with its context. Seattle patient enrollment occurred during active infection, with longitudinal follow-up thereafter. This sample was taken from a study of blood T cell repertoires in COVID-19. Study-level background: Sites in the United States, Italy and Spain provided acute and convalescent COVID-19 samples. Nucleic acid was either cDNA or gDNA, and it came from T cells, B-cell-depleted T cells, or PBMCs.

This CDR3 contains 17 residues. The germline CDR1 and CDR2 sequences are LGHDT and YNNKEL (reference sequence). The J segment lost 8 bases and the V segment lost 4 bases, leaving 15 bases of the junction unmatched. The authors' processing: Estimation of nucleated cell counts was performed using reference gene primer amplification. Sequencing was performed with immunoSEQ multiplex PCR; in TCRdb, only in-frame clones are kept and a portion is missing. V and J calls and clone size are as listed in that table; D and trimming were resolved from the DNA. Of some 200,000 clones in the sample, roughly 94% were seen once.

The chain combines TRBV3-1 (or the pseudogene TRBV3-2) with TRBJ2-1; 9 bases are a match to TRBD2. Input material: peripheral blood. This clonotype was sampled from a man under 40 with COVID-19, enrolled during active disease. The DNA for the CDR3 is TGTGCCAGCAGCCTTGGGTTCGCGGGGGGGTACCCGCATGAGCAGTTCTTC. Translated: CASSLGFAGGYPHEQFF.